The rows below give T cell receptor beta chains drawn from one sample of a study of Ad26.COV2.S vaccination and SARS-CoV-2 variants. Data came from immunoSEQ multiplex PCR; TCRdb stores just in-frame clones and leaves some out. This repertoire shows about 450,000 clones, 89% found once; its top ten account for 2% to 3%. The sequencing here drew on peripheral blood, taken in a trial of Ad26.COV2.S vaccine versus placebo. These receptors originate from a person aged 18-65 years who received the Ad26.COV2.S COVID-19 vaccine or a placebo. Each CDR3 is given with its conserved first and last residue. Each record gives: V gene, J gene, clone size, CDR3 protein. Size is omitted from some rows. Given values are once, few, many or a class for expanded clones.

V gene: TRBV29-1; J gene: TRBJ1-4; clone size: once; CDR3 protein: CSVVQGSNEKLFF
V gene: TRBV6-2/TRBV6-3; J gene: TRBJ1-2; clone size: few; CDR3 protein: CASSYSRPPHGYTF
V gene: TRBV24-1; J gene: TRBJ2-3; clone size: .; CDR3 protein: CATSHGGTDTQYF
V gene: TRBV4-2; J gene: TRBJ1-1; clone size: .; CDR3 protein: CASSPHTSGQRTTEAFF
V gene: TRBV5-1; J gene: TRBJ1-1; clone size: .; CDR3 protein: CASSEGNTEAFF
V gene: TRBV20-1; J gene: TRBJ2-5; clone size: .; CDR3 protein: CSASDPGGSRETQYF
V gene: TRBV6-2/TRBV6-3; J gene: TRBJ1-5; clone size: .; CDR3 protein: CASSWRDFANQPQHF
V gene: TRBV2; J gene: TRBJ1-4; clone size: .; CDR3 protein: CASRGTGENEKLFF
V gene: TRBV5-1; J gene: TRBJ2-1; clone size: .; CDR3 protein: CASSPSSQYNEQFF
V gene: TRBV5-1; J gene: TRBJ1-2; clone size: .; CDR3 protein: CASSLQGRGYTF
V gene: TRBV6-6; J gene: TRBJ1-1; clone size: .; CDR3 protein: CASSYPGLSEAFF
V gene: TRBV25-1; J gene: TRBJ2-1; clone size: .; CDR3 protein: CASSESPPRSGQFF
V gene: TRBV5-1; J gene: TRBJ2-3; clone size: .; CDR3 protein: CASSSGLAGAGDTQYF
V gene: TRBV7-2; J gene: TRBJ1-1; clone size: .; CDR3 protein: CASSSSGTGNTEAFF
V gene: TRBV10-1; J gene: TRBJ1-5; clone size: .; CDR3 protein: CALFLSNQPQHF
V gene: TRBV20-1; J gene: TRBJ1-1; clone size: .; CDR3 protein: CSAIEWGAGGITEAFF
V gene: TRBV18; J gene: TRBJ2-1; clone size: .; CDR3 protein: CASSPGSGSYNEQFF
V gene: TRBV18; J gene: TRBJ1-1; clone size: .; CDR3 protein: CASSPIQGAGTEAFF
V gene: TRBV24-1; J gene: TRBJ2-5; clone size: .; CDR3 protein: CATSEAGRETQYF
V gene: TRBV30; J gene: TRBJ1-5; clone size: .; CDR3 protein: CAWSESNSNQPQHF
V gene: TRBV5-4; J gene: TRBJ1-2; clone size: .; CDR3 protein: CASRFGGYGYTF
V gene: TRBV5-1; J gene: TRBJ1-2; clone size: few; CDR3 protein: CASSLAGVNGYTF
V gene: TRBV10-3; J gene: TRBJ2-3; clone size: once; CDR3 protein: CAISESRLAEGTDTQYF
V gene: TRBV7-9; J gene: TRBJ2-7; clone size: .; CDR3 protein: CASSHQGNPHEQYF
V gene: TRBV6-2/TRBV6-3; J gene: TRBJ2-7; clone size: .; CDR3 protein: CASSYRTLYEQYF
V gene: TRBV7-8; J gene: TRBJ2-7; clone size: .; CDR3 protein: CASSLGWTGAYEQYF
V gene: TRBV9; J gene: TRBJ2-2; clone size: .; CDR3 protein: CASSVEAGANTGELFF
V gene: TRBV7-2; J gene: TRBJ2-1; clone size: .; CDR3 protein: CASSLTPSGGQFNEQFF
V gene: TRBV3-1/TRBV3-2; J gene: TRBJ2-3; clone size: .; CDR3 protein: CASKLAGGPDTQYF
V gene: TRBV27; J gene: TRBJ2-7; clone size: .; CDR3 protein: CASSYPPFYEQYF
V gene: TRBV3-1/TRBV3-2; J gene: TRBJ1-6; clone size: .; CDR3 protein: CASSPAGGFRRNSPLHF
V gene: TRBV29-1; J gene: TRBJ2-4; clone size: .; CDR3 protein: CSVLGLAKNIQYF
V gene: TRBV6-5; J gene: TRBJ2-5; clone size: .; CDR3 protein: CASRTVETQYF
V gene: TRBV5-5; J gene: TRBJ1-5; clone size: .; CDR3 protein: CASSLWGNSNQPQHF
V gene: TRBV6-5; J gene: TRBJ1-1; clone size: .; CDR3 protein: CASTGVDTEAFF
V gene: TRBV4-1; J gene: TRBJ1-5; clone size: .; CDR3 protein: CASSQEQGQPQHF
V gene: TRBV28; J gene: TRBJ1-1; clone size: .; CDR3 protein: CASSLGVGGITEAFF
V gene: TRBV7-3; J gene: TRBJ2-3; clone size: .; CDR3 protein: CASSPDSTTDTQYF
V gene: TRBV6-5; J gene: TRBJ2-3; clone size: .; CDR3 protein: CASRDMGGTDTQYF
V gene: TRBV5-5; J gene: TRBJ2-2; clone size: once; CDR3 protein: CASSLGGDYTGELFF
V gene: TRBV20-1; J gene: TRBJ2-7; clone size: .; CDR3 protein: CSAKVVYEQYF
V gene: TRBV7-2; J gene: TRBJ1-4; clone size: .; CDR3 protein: CASSFRDLTNEKLFF
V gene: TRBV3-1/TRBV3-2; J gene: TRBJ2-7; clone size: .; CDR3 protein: CASSQDQGRVGPYEQYF
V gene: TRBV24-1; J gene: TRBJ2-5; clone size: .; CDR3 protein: CATSEGGSKQETQYF
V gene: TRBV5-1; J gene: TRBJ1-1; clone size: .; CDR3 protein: CASSSGFGSEAFF
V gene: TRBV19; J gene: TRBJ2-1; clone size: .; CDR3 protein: CASSPGLAGGPKSSYNEQFF
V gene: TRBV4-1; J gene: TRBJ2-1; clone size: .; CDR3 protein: CASRGFLSSYNEQFF
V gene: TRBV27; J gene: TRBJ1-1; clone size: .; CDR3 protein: CASSPRDGAEAFF
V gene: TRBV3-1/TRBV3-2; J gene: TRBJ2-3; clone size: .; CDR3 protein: CASSRQGRPDTQYF
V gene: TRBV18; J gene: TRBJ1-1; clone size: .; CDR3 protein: CASSRQGPTEAFF
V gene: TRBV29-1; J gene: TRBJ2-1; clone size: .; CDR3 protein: CSGGVGFF
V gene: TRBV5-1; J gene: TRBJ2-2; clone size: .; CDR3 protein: CASSPIPGTANTGELFF
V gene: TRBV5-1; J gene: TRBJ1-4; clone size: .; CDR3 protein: CASSLVGAGANEKLFF
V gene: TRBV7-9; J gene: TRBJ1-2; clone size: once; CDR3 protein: CASRDNRGSYGYTF
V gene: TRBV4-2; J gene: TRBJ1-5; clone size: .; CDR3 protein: CASSQEARGPSQPQHF
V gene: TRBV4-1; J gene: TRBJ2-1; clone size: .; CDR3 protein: CASSAQLGGNEQFF
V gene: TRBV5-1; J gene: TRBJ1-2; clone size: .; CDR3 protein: CASSLQHPEGYTF
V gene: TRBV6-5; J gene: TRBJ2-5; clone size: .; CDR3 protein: CASSWRVGETQYF
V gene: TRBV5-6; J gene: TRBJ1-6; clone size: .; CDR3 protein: CASSFERAENSPLHF
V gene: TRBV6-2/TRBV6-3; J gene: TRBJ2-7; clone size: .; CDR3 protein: CASSSTGTGSREQYF